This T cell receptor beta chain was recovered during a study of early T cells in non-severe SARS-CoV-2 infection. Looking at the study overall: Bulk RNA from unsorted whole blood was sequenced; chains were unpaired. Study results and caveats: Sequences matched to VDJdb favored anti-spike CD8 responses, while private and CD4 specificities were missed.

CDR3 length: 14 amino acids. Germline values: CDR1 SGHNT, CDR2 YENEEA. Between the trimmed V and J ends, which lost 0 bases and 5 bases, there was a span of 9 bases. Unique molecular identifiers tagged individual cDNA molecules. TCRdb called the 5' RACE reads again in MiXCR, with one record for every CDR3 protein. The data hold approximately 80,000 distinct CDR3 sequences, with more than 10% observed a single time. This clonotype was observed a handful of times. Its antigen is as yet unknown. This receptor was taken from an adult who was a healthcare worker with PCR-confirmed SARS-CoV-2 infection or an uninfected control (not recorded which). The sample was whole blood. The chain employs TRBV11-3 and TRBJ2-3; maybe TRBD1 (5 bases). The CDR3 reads CASSLDPQGDTQYF. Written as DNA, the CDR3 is TGTGCCAGCAGCTTAGACCCTCAGGGAGATACGCAGTATTTT.